This T cell receptor beta chain was identified during a study of blood T cells in healthy people across ages. The study, taken as a whole, reports: Older individuals had lower TCR beta diversity per million T cells (the decline was roughly linear). Among long-lived donors, naive CD4+ cells were more numerous and diversity higher than in aged donors.

The second PCR ran roughly 6 to 11 cycles with a sample-barcoded 5' primer and J-beta primers. There were at least 3 million CDR3-containing paired-end reads obtained from each sample. From the 5' RACE reads, TCRdb called clonotypes with MiXCR, one entry per CDR3 protein. The table records hundreds of thousands of distinct CDR3 sequences, 20% to 25% of them present only once. Concerning this clonotype itself: Its cognate antigen is unknown.

Trimming took off 4 bases at V and 0 bases at J, with 16 bases between the two ends. Germline V CDR1 and CDR2: LGHNA, YSLEER. There are 17 residues in the CDR3. The receptor was derived from a man between 65 and 79 years old in good health. Sequenced: blood. This chain links TRBV4-3 with TRBJ2-1; D is possibly TRBD2 (5 bases). The CDR3 here is CASSPDPSGSSYNEQFF. The DNA for the CDR3 is TGCGCCAGCAGCCCTGACCCGAGCGGAAGCTCCTACAATGAGCAGTTCTTC.